This TCR beta chain is from a study of blood T cell repertoires in COVID-19. Grouping used clinical history reported by participants in a survey and questionnaire. In the original analysis: Estimation of nucleated cell counts was performed using reference gene primer amplification. Sequencing was performed with immunoSEQ multiplex PCR; in TCRdb, only in-frame clones are kept and a portion is missing. V and J calls and clone size are those listed in that table; D and trimming were worked out from the DNA. The sample lists a few hundred thousand clones, 70% to 90% occurring once. The receptor was isolated from a woman between 50 and 59 years old who had recovered from COVID-19. The specimen was PBMCs or T cells enriched from blood (not recorded which).

CDR3 region: CASSLDQGIPSTDTQYF. The CDR3 coding sequence is TGTGCCAGCAGCTTGGACCAGGGGATACCTTCCACAGATACGCAGTATTTT. The chain recombines TRBV5-4 with TRBJ2-3; TRBD1 might be the D (6 bases). The CDR3 runs 17 residues. Germline assignment: CDR1 SGHNT and CDR2 YYREEE (reference sequence). Between the trimmed V and J ends, which lost 0 bases and 2 bases, there was a span of 16 bases.